The rows below give T cell receptor beta chains drawn from one sample of a study of sequential checkpoint blockade in melanoma. The table came from immunoSEQ multiplex PCR; TCRdb's copy has only in-frame clones and leaves some out. There are 2,600 or so clones in the sample; 21% occur only once, and 43% lies in the top ten. The sequencing here drew on tumor tissue (inferred from file names), taken from a patient given nivolumab and ipilimumab in sequence. The origin of the receptors is a human patient with melanoma. Some clones in this sample may be carry-over from other donors' samples. Both conserved end residues are part of each CDR3. Each record gives: D gene, clone size, V gene, J gene, CDR3 protein, CDR3 DNA. The D gene is left open where the match is weak. Expanded clones are given a class, and other clones once, few, many or no size at all.

D gene: -; clone size: -; V gene: TRBV25-1; J gene: TRBJ1-3; CDR3 protein: CASSEWEERNTIYF; CDR3 DNA: TGTGCCAGCAGTGAATGGGAAGAGCGAAACACCATATATTTT
D gene: -; clone size: -; V gene: TRBV6-8; J gene: TRBJ1-1; CDR3 protein: CASRPPTVNTEAFF; CDR3 DNA: TGTGCCAGCAGACCCCCCACTGTGAACACTGAAGCTTTCTTT
D gene: TRBD1; clone size: -; V gene: TRBV6-8; J gene: TRBJ2-5; CDR3 protein: CASSEGQSGGQETQYF; CDR3 DNA: TGTGCCAGCAGTGAGGGTCAGTCAGGGGGCCAAGAGACCCAGTACTTC
D gene: -; clone size: few; V gene: TRBV19; J gene: TRBJ2-1; CDR3 protein: CASREPLGRAQFF; CDR3 DNA: TGTGCCAGCAGAGAGCCCCTGGGCAGGGCGCAGTTCTTC
D gene: TRBD1; clone size: -; V gene: TRBV25-1; J gene: TRBJ1-2; CDR3 protein: CASSLGTGGGGYTF; CDR3 DNA: TGTGCCAGCAGTCTAGGGACAGGGGGTGGTGGCTACACCTTC
D gene: TRBD1; clone size: -; V gene: TRBV18; J gene: TRBJ1-1; CDR3 protein: CASSPPTGSPEAFF; CDR3 DNA: TGTGCCAGCTCACCACCGACAGGGTCTCCTGAAGCTTTCTTT
D gene: -; clone size: -; V gene: TRBV6-8; J gene: TRBJ2-7; CDR3 protein: CASRTPSGPLAEQYF; CDR3 DNA: TGTGCCAGCAGAACTCCCTCGGGACCCCTCGCCGAGCAGTACTTC
D gene: TRBD2; clone size: few; V gene: TRBV30; J gene: TRBJ2-1; CDR3 protein: CALWTSGGNEQFF; CDR3 DNA: TGTGCCCTTTGGACTAGCGGGGGCAATGAGCAGTTCTTC
D gene: TRBD2; clone size: few; V gene: TRBV5-1; J gene: TRBJ2-1; CDR3 protein: CASSRGLAGDVSYNEQFF; CDR3 DNA: TGCGCCAGCAGCCGGGGACTAGCGGGGGATGTTTCATACAATGAGCAGTTCTTC
D gene: -; clone size: -; V gene: TRBV6-8; J gene: TRBJ1-5; CDR3 protein: CASSYSVGWADQPQHF; CDR3 DNA: TGTGCCAGCAGTTACTCGGTCGGGTGGGCCGATCAGCCCCAGCATTTT
D gene: TRBD1; clone size: -; V gene: TRBV9; J gene: TRBJ1-5; CDR3 protein: CASGGQNSNQPQHF; CDR3 DNA: TGTGCCAGCGGGGGACAGAATAGCAATCAGCCCCAGCATTTT
D gene: -; clone size: few; V gene: TRBV6-8; J gene: TRBJ1-2; CDR3 protein: CASSDSRAQKHSNYGYTF; CDR3 DNA: TGTGCCAGCAGTGACTCGAGGGCTCAGAAACACTCTAACTATGGCTACACCTTC
D gene: -; clone size: few; V gene: TRBV19; J gene: TRBJ2-3; CDR3 protein: CASSIVSSPDTQYF; CDR3 DNA: TGTGCCAGTAGTATAGTGTCTAGCCCCGATACGCAGTATTTT
D gene: -; clone size: many; V gene: TRBV9; J gene: TRBJ2-1; CDR3 protein: CASSGGLGGLYNEQFF; CDR3 DNA: TGTGCCAGCAGCGGAGGGCTGGGGGGCCTCTACAATGAGCAGTTCTTC
D gene: TRBD1; clone size: large; V gene: TRBV19; J gene: TRBJ1-2; CDR3 protein: CASSTAGQGREDYGYTF; CDR3 DNA: TGTGCCAGTAGTACCGCCGGACAGGGTAGGGAAGACTATGGCTACACCTTC
D gene: TRBD1; clone size: -; V gene: TRBV19; J gene: TRBJ2-3; CDR3 protein: CASSIGTGGLTDTQYF; CDR3 DNA: TGTGCCAGTAGTATTGGGACAGGGGGGTTGACAGATACGCAGTATTTT
D gene: -; clone size: few; V gene: TRBV7-1; J gene: TRBJ1-6; CDR3 protein: CASSFPGNSPLHF; CDR3 DNA: TGTGCCAGCAGCTTTCCAGGGAATTCACCCCTCCACTTT
D gene: -; clone size: many; V gene: TRBV11-3; J gene: TRBJ2-5; CDR3 protein: CASSFLDREETQYF; CDR3 DNA: TGTGCCAGCAGCTTTCTTGACAGAGAAGAGACCCAGTACTTC
D gene: -; clone size: few; V gene: TRBV6-8; J gene: TRBJ1-6; CDR3 protein: CASRQGYNSPLHF; CDR3 DNA: TGTGCCAGCAGACAAGGGTATAATTCACCCCTCCACTTT
D gene: TRBD1; clone size: few; V gene: TRBV6-8; J gene: TRBJ1-5; CDR3 protein: CASSRTGGGNQPQHF; CDR3 DNA: TGTGCCAGCAGCAGGACAGGGGGCGGCAATCAGCCCCAGCATTTT
D gene: -; clone size: -; V gene: TRBV6-8; J gene: TRBJ1-1; CDR3 protein: CAISPGHSPMNTEAFF; CDR3 DNA: TGTGCCATCAGCCCGGGACACTCCCCAATGAACACTGAAGCTTTCTTT
D gene: -; clone size: -; V gene: TRBV19; J gene: TRBJ2-7; CDR3 protein: CASSPRAGSPYEQYF; CDR3 DNA: TGTGCCAGTAGTCCTCGGGCAGGGAGCCCCTACGAGCAGTACTTC
D gene: TRBD1; clone size: few; V gene: TRBV27; J gene: TRBJ1-1; CDR3 protein: CASARDRNTEAFF; CDR3 DNA: TGTGCCAGTGCCCGGGACAGGAACACTGAAGCTTTCTTT
D gene: TRBD1; clone size: many; V gene: TRBV11-3; J gene: TRBJ1-6; CDR3 protein: CASSLGGQGNSPLHF; CDR3 DNA: TGTGCCAGCAGCTTAGGGGGACAGGGCAATTCACCCCTCCACTTT
D gene: TRBD1; clone size: once; V gene: TRBV18; J gene: TRBJ2-7; CDR3 protein: CASSLQGATSYEQYF; CDR3 DNA: TGTGCCAGCTCGCTACAGGGGGCGACGTCCTACGAGCAGTACTTC
D gene: TRBD1; clone size: -; V gene: TRBV29-1; J gene: TRBJ2-2; CDR3 protein: CSALVGGAGGELFF; CDR3 DNA: TGCAGCGCTCTTGTAGGGGGCGCAGGCGGGGAGCTGTTTTTT
D gene: -; clone size: few; V gene: TRBV6-8; J gene: TRBJ2-3; CDR3 protein: CASSSLPGTLETDTQYF; CDR3 DNA: TGTGCCAGCAGTTCATTACCCGGGACACTAGAGACAGATACGCAGTATTTT
D gene: -; clone size: few; V gene: TRBV11-3; J gene: TRBJ2-1; CDR3 protein: CASSLVGGAGNEQFF; CDR3 DNA: TGTGCCAGCAGCTTAGTAGGGGGGGCAGGGAATGAGCAGTTCTTC
D gene: -; clone size: -; V gene: TRBV6-8; J gene: TRBJ2-5; CDR3 protein: CASSPMWQETQYF; CDR3 DNA: TGTGCCAGCAGTCCGATGTGGCAAGAGACCCAGTACTTC
D gene: -; clone size: -; V gene: TRBV19; J gene: TRBJ2-3; CDR3 protein: CASSESIIGTDTQYF; CDR3 DNA: TGTGCCAGTAGTGAATCCATTATCGGTACAGATACGCAGTATTTT
D gene: TRBD1; clone size: -; V gene: TRBV11-3; J gene: TRBJ1-4; CDR3 protein: CASSSDREGPNEKLFF; CDR3 DNA: TGTGCCAGCAGCTCGGACAGGGAGGGCCCCAATGAAAAACTGTTTTTT
D gene: -; clone size: -; V gene: TRBV29-1; J gene: TRBJ1-2; CDR3 protein: CSVVLRDAYGYTF; CDR3 DNA: TGCAGCGTTGTTTTACGGGACGCCTATGGCTACACCTTC
D gene: -; clone size: -; V gene: TRBV11-3; J gene: TRBJ2-3; CDR3 protein: CASSLARVSTDTQYF; CDR3 DNA: TGTGCCAGCAGCTTGGCCAGGGTCTCCACAGATACGCAGTATTTT
D gene: -; clone size: few; V gene: TRBV6-8; J gene: TRBJ1-6; CDR3 protein: CASSYSGRLGSYNSPLHF; CDR3 DNA: TGTGCCAGCAGTTACTCAGGACGGTTAGGCTCCTATAATTCACCCCTCCACTTT
D gene: -; clone size: -; V gene: TRBV14; J gene: TRBJ2-7; CDR3 protein: CASSQEEALPYEQYF; CDR3 DNA: TGTGCCAGCAGCCAAGAGGAGGCGCTTCCCTACGAGCAGTACTTC
D gene: -; clone size: few; V gene: TRBV28; J gene: TRBJ1-1; CDR3 protein: CASSLLGRLGTEAFF; CDR3 DNA: TGTGCCAGCAGCCTTCTGGGGAGGCTGGGCACTGAAGCTTTCTTT